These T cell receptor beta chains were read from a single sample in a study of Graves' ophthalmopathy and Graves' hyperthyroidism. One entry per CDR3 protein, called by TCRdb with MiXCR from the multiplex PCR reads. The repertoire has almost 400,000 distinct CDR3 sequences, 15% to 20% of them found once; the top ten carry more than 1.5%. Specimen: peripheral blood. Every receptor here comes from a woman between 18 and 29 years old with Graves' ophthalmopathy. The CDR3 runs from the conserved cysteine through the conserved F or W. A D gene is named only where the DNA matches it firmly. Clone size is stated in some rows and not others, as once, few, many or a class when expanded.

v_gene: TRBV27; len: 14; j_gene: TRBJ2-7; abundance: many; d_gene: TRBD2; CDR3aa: CASSISSGAYEQYF; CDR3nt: TGTGCCAGCAGTATCTCTAGCGGGGCCTACGAGCAGTACTTC
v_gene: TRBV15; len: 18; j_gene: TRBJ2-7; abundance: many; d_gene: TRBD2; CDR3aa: CATSSGLKLAGPYIEQYF; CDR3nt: TGTGCCACCAGCAGCGGTTTAAAACTAGCGGGACCTTACATCGAGCAGTACTTC
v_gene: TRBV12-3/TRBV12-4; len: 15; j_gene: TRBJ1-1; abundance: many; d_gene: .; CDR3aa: CASSRLAGAATEAFF; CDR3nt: TGTGCCAGCAGTAGACTGGCAGGGGCGGCCACTGAAGCTTTCTTT
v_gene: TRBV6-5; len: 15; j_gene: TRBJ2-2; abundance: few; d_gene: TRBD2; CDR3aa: CASSYQTSSTGELFF; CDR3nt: TGTGCCAGCAGTTATCAGACTAGCAGCACCGGGGAGCTGTTTTTT
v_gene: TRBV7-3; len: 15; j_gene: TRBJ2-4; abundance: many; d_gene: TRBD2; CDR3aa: CATRLAGFPQDIQYF; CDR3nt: TGTGCCACTAGACTAGCGGGGTTCCCACAGGACATTCAGTACTTC
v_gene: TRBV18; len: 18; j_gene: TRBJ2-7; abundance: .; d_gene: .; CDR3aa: CASSPLPGTTYLSYEQYF; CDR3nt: TGTGCCAGCTCACCACTACCAGGGACAACTTATTTATCCTACGAGCAGTACTTC
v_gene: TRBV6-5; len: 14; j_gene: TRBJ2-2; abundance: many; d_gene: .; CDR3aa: CASRGETAGGELFF; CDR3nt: TGTGCCAGCAGGGGGGAGACTGCGGGGGGGGAGCTGTTTTTT
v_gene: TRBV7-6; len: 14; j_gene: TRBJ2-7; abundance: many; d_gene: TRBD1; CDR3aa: CASSTPGQINEQYF; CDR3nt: TGTGCCAGCAGCACCCCGGGACAGATAAACGAGCAGTACTTC
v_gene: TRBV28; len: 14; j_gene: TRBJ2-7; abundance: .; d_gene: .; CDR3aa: CATQRDSSSYEQYF; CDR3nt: TGTGCCACTCAACGAGACAGTAGCTCCTACGAGCAGTACTTC
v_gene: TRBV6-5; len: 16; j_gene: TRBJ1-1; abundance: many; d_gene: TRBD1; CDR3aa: CASSYGLTGRGTEAFF; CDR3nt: TGTGCCAGCAGTTACGGATTGACAGGGAGAGGAACTGAAGCTTTCTTT
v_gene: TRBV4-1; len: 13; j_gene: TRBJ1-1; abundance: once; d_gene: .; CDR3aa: CASSQEGGREAFF; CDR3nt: TGCGCCAGCAGCCAAGAGGGGGGAAGGGAAGCTTTCTTT
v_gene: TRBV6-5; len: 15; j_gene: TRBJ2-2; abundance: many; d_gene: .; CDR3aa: CASSTEAGNTGELFF; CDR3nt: TGTGCCAGCAGTACCGAGGCGGGAAACACCGGGGAGCTGTTTTTT
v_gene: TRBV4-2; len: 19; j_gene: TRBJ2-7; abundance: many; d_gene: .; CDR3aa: CASSQEGGGDSAFLYEQYF; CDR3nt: TGTGCCAGCAGCCAAGAAGGTGGAGGGGACAGTGCCTTTCTCTACGAGCAGTACTTC
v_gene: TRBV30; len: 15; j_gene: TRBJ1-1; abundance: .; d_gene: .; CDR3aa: CAWSPTHTGNTEAFF; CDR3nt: TGTGCCTGGAGCCCAACCCATACGGGTAACACTGAAGCTTTCTTT
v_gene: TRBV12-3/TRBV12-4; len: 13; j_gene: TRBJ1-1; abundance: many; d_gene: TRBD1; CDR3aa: CASSGTESAEAFF; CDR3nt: TGTGCCAGCAGTGGGACAGAATCGGCTGAAGCTTTCTTT
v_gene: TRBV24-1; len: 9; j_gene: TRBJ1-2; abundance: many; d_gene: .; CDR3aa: CATGGCYTF; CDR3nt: TGTGCCACGGGGGGGTGCTACACCTTC
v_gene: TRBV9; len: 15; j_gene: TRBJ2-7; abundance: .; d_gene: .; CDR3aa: CASSPAVSGGYEQYF; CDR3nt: TGTGCCAGCAGCCCTGCCGTATCGGGCGGTTACGAGCAGTACTTC
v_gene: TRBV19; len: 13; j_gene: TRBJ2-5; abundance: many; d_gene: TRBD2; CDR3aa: CASTPGGQETQYF; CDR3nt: TGTGCCAGTACCCCGGGGGGCCAAGAGACCCAGTACTTC
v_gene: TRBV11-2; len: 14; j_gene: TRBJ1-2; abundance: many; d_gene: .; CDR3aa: CASRPIATNYGYTF; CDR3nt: TGTGCCAGCAGGCCCATCGCTACTAACTATGGCTACACCTTC
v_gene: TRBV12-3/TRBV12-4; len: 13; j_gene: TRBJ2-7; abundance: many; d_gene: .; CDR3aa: CASSQGSPYEQYF; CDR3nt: TGTGCCAGCAGTCAAGGATCGCCCTACGAGCAGTACTTC
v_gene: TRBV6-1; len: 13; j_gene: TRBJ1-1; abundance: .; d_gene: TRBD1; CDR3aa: CASSTGTGGHAFF; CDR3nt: TGTGCCAGCAGTACCGGGACAGGGGGCCACGCTTTCTTT
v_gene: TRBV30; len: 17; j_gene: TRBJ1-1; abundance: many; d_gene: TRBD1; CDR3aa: CAISVIEDRNGNTEAFF; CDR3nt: TGTGCCATCTCAGTAATTGAGGACAGGAATGGGAACACTGAAGCTTTCTTT
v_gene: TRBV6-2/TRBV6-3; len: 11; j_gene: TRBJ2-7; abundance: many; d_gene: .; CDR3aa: CASSSSGMQYF; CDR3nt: TGTGCCAGCAGTTCTTCAGGGATGCAGTACTTC
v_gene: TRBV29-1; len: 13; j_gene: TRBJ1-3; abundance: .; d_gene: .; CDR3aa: CSVGRDGGNTIYF; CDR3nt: TGCAGCGTGGGCCGGGACGGGGGAAACACCATATATTTT
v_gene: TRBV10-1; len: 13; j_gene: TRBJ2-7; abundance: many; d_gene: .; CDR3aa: CASSESGRPEQYF; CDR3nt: TGCGCCAGCAGTGAGTCGGGCCGTCCCGAGCAGTACTTC
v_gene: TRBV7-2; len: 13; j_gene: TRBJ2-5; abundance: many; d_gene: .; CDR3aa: CASSSDGSETQYF; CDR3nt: TGTGCCAGCAGCTCAGACGGATCAGAGACCCAGTACTTC
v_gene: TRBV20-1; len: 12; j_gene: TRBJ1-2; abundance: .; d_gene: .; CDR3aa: CSARSGGGGYTF; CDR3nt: TGCAGTGCTAGATCCGGGGGTGGGGGCTACACCTTC
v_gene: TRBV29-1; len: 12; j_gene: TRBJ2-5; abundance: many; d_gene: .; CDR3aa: CSVARGEETQYF; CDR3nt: TGCAGCGTTGCCAGGGGGGAAGAGACCCAGTACTTC
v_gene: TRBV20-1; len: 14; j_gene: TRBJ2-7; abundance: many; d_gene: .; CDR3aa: CSATPPSEPYEQYF; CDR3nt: TGCAGTGCTACGCCCCCCTCCGAACCCTACGAGCAGTACTTC
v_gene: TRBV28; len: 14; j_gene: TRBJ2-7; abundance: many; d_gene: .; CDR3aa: CASSLNWVTYEQYF; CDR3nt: TGTGCCAGCAGTTTGAACTGGGTTACCTACGAGCAGTACTTC
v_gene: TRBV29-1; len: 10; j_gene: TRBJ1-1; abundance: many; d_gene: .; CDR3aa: CPRGNTEAFF; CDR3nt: TGCCCACGGGGGAACACTGAAGCTTTCTTT
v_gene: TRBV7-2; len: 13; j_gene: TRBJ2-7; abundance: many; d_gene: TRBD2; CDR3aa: CASSARTSGGLYF; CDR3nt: TGTGCCAGCAGCGCCCGGACTAGCGGGGGGCTATACTTC
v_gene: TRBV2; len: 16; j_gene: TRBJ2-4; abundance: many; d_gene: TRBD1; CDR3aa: CASMGQGVMSKNIQYF; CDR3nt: TGTGCCAGCATGGGACAGGGGGTTATGTCCAAAAACATTCAGTACTTC
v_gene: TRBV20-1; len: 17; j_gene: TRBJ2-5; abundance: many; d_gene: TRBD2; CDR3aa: CSASPFLAGPRGETQYF; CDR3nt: TGCAGTGCTAGCCCCTTTCTAGCGGGCCCGAGGGGGGAGACCCAGTACTTC
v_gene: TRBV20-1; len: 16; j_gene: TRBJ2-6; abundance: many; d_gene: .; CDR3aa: CSMSRGSSSGANVLTF; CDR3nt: TGCAGTATGTCCAGGGGCTCGAGCTCTGGGGCCAACGTCCTGACTTTC
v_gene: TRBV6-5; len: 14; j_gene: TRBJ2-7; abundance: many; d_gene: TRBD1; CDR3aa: CASSRDRDRYEQYF; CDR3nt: TGTGCCAGCAGTCGGGACAGGGATCGCTACGAGCAGTACTTC
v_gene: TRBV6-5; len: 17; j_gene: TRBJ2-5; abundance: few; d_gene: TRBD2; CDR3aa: CASSYSPSREYQETQYF; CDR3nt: TGTGCCAGCAGTTACTCCCCCTCGCGGGAGTACCAAGAGACCCAGTACTTC
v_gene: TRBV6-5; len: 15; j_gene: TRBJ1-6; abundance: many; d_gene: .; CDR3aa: CASISWGSYNSPLHF; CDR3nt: TGTGCCAGCATTTCCTGGGGTTCCTATAATTCACCCCTCCACTTT
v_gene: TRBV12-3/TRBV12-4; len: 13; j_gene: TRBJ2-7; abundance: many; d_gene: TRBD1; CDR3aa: CASRNRGDYEQYF; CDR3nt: TGTGCCAGCAGAAACAGGGGGGACTACGAGCAGTACTTC
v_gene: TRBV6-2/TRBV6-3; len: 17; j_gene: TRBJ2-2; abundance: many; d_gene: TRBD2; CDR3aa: CASKQGLAGEGTGELFF; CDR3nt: TGTGCCAGCAAACAGGGACTAGCGGGAGAGGGGACCGGGGAGCTGTTTTTT
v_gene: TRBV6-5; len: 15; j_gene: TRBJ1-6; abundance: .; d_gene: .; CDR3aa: CASSYQPTRNSPLHF; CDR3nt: TGTGCCAGCAGTTACCAGCCGACACGGAATTCACCCCTCCACTTT
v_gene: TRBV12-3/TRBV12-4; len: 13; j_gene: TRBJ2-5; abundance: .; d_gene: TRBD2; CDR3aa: CASSGSGRETQYF; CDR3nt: TGTGCCAGCAGTGGTAGCGGGAGGGAGACCCAGTACTTC
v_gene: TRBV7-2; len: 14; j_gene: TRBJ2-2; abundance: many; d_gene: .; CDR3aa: CASRPHTGSGELFF; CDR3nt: TGTGCCAGCAGACCTCATACAGGTTCCGGGGAGCTGTTTTTT
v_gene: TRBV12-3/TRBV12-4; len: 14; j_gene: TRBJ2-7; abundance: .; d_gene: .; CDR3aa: CASSLTGVRNEQYF; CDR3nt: TGTGCCAGCAGTTTAACGGGAGTTCGAAACGAGCAGTACTTC
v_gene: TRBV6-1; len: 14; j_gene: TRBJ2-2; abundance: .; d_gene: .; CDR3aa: CASSVLSNTGELFF; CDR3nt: TGTGCCAGCAGTGTTTTGTCGAACACCGGGGAGCTGTTTTTT
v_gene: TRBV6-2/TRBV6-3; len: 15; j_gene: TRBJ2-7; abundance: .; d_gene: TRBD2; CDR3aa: CASRLLAHSSYEQYF; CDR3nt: TGTGCCAGCAGATTACTAGCGCATAGCTCCTACGAGCAGTACTTC
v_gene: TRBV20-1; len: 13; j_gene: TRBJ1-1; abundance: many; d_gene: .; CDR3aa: CSARVQGRTEAFF; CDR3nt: TGCAGTGCTAGAGTACAGGGACGAACTGAAGCTTTCTTT
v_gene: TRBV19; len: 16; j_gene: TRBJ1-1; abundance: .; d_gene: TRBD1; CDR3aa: CASSISWRQGATEAFF; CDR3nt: TGTGCCAGTAGTATCTCGTGGAGACAGGGGGCAACTGAAGCTTTCTTT
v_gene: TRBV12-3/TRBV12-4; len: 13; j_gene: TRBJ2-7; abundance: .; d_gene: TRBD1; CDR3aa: CASSGTGGNEQYF; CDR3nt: TGTGCCAGCAGTGGGACAGGGGGCAATGAGCAGTACTTC
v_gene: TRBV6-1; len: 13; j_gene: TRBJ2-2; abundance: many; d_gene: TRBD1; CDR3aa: CASSRDRARELFF; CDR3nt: TGTGCCAGCAGTAGGGACAGGGCCCGGGAGCTGTTTTTT
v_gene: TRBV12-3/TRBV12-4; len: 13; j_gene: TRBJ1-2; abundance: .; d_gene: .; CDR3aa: CASSFVANYGYTF; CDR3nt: TGTGCCAGCAGTTTTGTGGCTAACTATGGCTACACCTTC
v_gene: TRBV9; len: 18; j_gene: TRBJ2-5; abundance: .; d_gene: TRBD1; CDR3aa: CASSVKSRDRRVQETQYF; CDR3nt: TGTGCCAGCAGCGTAAAGTCCCGGGACAGGCGCGTCCAAGAGACCCAGTACTTC
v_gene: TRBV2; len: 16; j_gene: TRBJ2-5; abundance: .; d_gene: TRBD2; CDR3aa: CASSLGTSGYQETQYF; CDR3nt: TGTGCCAGCAGCCTTGGGACTAGCGGGTACCAAGAGACCCAGTACTTC